A single T cell receptor (beta chain) is shown here with its context. This clonotype was found a few times. Its antigen is currently not known. There are no base qualities to consult, and no much larger clone falls within one base. Library method: RACE. Data came from a NextSeq 500. During library preparation, unique molecular identifiers were attached to individual cDNA molecules so that TCRs could be counted in a quantitative, reproducible way. Each blood RNA sample was used to sequence both TCR alpha and TCR beta chains. Concerning the study's data processing: Samples had a median of roughly 98,000 TCRs, with a range from roughly 23,224 to 700,000. V, J and CDR3 annotation of the TCR reads was performed with the Decombinator software suite. Every sample was subsampled to the same number of TCRs (28,000) for the PS versus PT1 abundance plots. Expanded TCRs were defined as absent before sensitization and observed at least eight times at the 2-week time point. The raw public data were reprocessed by TCRdb itself: fastp quality trimming at Q25, MiXCR clonotype calling, in-frame beta chains only. Rows are combined by CDR3 protein, so each entry shows the most common genes and DNA. The V and J calls follow TCRdb's processing rather than the paper's. Recorded for this sample are around 120,000 distinct CDR3 sequences; approximately 13% of them occurred a single time. In total, the top ten clones hold over 0.85% of the sample.

This sample was taken from a study of human T cells and chemical hapten exposure (dated by TCRdb to the early 2020s). Regarding the complete study: For sensitization, 2% DPC in acetone was applied to an approximately 2 cm by approximately 2 cm area of upper inner arm skin. Weekly therapeutic DPC doses were additionally applied to the scalp of patients throughout the approximately 23-week study period. Patch testing was done on the upper back using Finn chambers containing 0.01% DPC, and results were scored after 6 days according to International Contact Dermatitis Research Group standards. The patient cohort, mostly female, included alopecia areata with under or over 50% scalp involvement, alopecia totalis and alopecia universalis. Libraries were pooled for sequencing, and per-sample TCR yields varied mainly because of small differences in library volumes within the pool. This study followed changes in the peripheral blood TCR repertoire in vivo during primary and secondary sensitization of alopecia patients to the hapten diphenylcyclopropenone (DPC). Blood samples were taken from patients before sensitization (week 0) and then at 2, 6 and about 24 weeks after DPC sensitization. For TCR sequencing, blood came from approximately 29 alopecia patients at anywhere from one to four time points (pre-sensitization, 2, 6 and 24 weeks).

According to the study, the label for this sample's time point signals: patch test 1, 2 weeks after DPC sensitization. In light of the paper, this sample's treatment or condition label describes: therapeutic diphenylcyclopropenone sensitization with weekly scalp DPC. Blood at each patch-test visit was drawn before the patch test was applied. To be eligible, patients had to be aged 18 to 70, diagnosed with alopecia and judged suitable for DPC therapy, while pregnant patients were excluded. Total RNA was extracted from unfractionated whole blood collected in Tempus Blood RNA tubes. Broader findings and caveats from the paper: All patients had alopecia, a presumed autoimmune disease, so their immune response might differ from that of healthy individuals. DPC sensitization did not change the number of TCRs with a frequency above 1 in 1000, and there was no evidence of changes in global repertoire structure. Patch test score was positively correlated with the number of PT1 expanded TCRs, with significance at thresholds 8, 16 and 32 but not at 4. Compared with pre-sensitization or healthy control sets, expanded TCRs formed significantly more large CDR3 similarity clusters, which is consistent with antigen-driven responses. After repeated subsampling, changes were observed in the strength of the expansion versus patch-test correlation and in the threshold at which the correlation became significant.

The sequence was collected from a man in his late teens or twenties with alopecia areata. Some clones in this sample may be carry-over from other donors' samples. The specimen comprised whole blood, sampled in connection with sensitization to the hapten diphenylcyclopropenone (DPC).

The nucleotide sequence reads TGTGCCAGCAGCTCCCACGACAGGGTCCATGAAAAACTGTTTTTT. Its protein reads: CASSSHDRVHEKLFF. Recombination connected TRBV12-3 or TRBV12-4 to TRBJ1-4; 7 nucleotides in the junction match TRBD1. Including cysteine and phenylalanine, the CDR3 has 15 amino acids. CDR3 DNA only is kept here, 45 bases in frame from base 1. Clipping removes 6 bases from V and 6 bases from J, with 10 as the unmatched junction base count.